These 6 T cell receptor beta chains came from one sample sequenced in a study of blood T cell repertoires in COVID-19. Only in-frame clones appear in the TCRdb table, and some are missing; sequencing was by immunoSEQ multiplex PCR. The sample has approximately 170,000 clones, 89% seen once. The sample was peripheral blood. The receptors shown here come from a man between 18 and 35 years old who had recovered from COVID-19.

This rearrangement joins TRBV5-1 to TRBJ2-1; TRBD2 matches at 13 bases. Unmatched junction bases numbered 6, after V lost 7 bases and J lost 8 bases. Germline V gene data show CDR1 as SGHRS and CDR2 as YFSETQ. This CDR3 is 14 amino acids long. CDR3 in DNA: TGCGCCAGCGGACGGACTAGCGGGAGCTATGAGCAGTTCTTC. Its protein product is CASGRTSGSYEQFF.

The chain couples TRBV10-3 to TRBJ2-2, with D perhaps matching TRBD2 (6 bases). The germline V gene has CDR1 ENHRY and CDR2 SYGVKD. CDR3 length equals 15 residues. Trimming removed 3 bases at V and 1 base at J, with 9 bases between. DNA for the CDR3: TGTGCCATCAGTGATCGGGGGTTGAACACCGGGGAGCTGTTTTTT. Translated, it gives CAISDRGLNTGELFF.

The genes are TRBV5-1 and TRBJ2-7; maybe TRBD2 (6 bases). The CDR3 runs to 17 residues. Trimming pared 0 bases from V and 0 bases from J, leaving 16 bases between. Germline CDR1 is SGHRS and CDR2 is YFSETQ. The CDR3 sequence is CASSLVAGTVPSYEQYF. The CDR3 nucleotides read TGCGCCAGCAGCTTGGTCGCGGGAACAGTGCCCTCCTACGAGCAGTACTTC.

The V gene is TRBV10-1, the J gene TRBJ2-6; TRBD1 matches at 10 bases. V trimming: 8 bases; J trimming: 0 bases; junction bases outside the gene matches: 7. Germline CDR1 is WNHNN and CDR2 is SYGVQD (reference sequence). CDR3 length equals 17 residues. The CDR3 reads CASVRDRGNSGANVLTF. DNA of the CDR3: TGCGCCAGCGTCCGGGACAGGGGCAACTCTGGGGCCAACGTCCTGACTTTC.

This clone turned up a few times. The rearrangement joins TRBV3-1 (or the pseudogene TRBV3-2) to TRBJ2-7, with 9 bases matching TRBD1. The CDR3 totals 14 residues. In germline, CDR1 is LGHDT, CDR2 YNNKEL (reference sequence). J was trimmed by 3 bases and V by 4 bases; bases with no gene match: 4. CDR3 sequence reads: CASSRRQGGYEQYF. The CDR3 DNA is TGTGCCAGCAGCCGTCGACAGGGGGGCTACGAGCAGTACTTC.

The V gene is TRBV7-9, the J gene TRBJ2-3; 14 nucleotides agree with TRBD2. Germline CDR1 and CDR2: SEHNR and FQNEAQ (reference sequence). With 8 bases clipped from V and 5 bases from J, the junction kept 6 bases outside the gene matches. The CDR3 contains 15 residues. The DNA for the CDR3 is TGTGCCAGCGACGGGACTAGCGGGAGTGTAGATACGCAGTATTTT. This translates into CASDGTSGSVDTQYF.